Below are 21 T cell receptor beta chains sequenced from a single sample in a study of T cells in tumors after PD-1 blockade. Clones were read by immunoSEQ multiplex PCR, and TCRdb kept only the in-frame ones, dropping some. Of 30,000 to 40,000 clones in the sample, about three quarters were seen once. This sample comprised PBMCs, obtained before anti-PD-1 treatment. The receptors come from a human donor with basal cell carcinoma.

The rearrangement links TRBV16 to TRBJ2-1; D tentatively reads TRBD1 or TRBD2 (6 bases each). Germline V lookup: CDR1 KGHSY, CDR2 FQNENV. The CDR3 runs 15 residues. V was trimmed by 11 bases and J by 0 bases, leaving 17 bases between them. CDR3 in amino acids: CAVSRGTNSYNEQFF. CDR3 nucleotide sequence: TGTGCCGTTAGCCGGGGGACAAACTCCTACAATGAGCAGTTCTTC.

This clone was recorded only once. The CDR3 here is CASSFAYRAGGDTQYF. The CDR3 DNA sequence: TGTGCCAGCAGCTTCGCGTATAGGGCAGGGGGAGATACGCAGTATTTT. The chain is built from TRBV5-5 and TRBJ2-3; the match to TRBD1 covers 7 bases. The CDR3 is made up of 16 amino acids. CDR1 is SGHKS and CDR2 is YYEKEE in the germline V gene (reference sequence). V was clipped by 2 bases and J by 5 bases; unmatched bases: 11.

V usage is TRBV24-1 and J usage is TRBJ2-2; D uncertain. The CDR3 sequence is 15 residues long. Germline CDR1 and CDR2: KGHDR and SFDVKD. Trimming pared 0 bases from V and 5 bases from J, leaving 9 bases between. CDR3 nucleotides: TGTGCCACCAGTGATTTGCCCCAGGAGACCGGGGAGCTGTTTTTT. Protein product: CATSDLPQETGELFF.

This chain joins TRBV7-9 and TRBJ2-3; 11 bases are shared with TRBD1. Germline V CDR1 and CDR2: SEHNR, FQNEAQ (reference sequence). J lost 3 bases, V lost 3 bases, and 5 bases had no gene match. The CDR3 consists of 16 residues. The CDR3 here is CASSFGTGGRTDTQYF. CDR3 coding DNA: TGTGCCAGCAGCTTCGGGACAGGGGGTAGGACAGATACGCAGTATTTT.

The V call is TRBV11-3, the J call TRBJ2-3, with D hard to call. The CDR3 loop spans 15 amino acids. Trimming cost V 1 base and J 0 bases, with 8 bases left between them. Per germline, CDR1 SGHNT and CDR2 YENEEA. The DNA of the CDR3 is TGTGCCAGCAGCTTAGGAAGTCCTAGCACAGATACGCAGTATTTT. It codes for CASSLGSPSTDTQYF.

The chain links TRBV5-1 to TRBJ2-1; 11 positions agree with TRBD1. Germline loops: CDR1 SGHRS, CDR2 YFSETQ. CDR3 length equals 15 residues. V lost 4 bases, J lost 2 bases, and 2 bases stayed unmatched. The CDR3 region is CASSQGQGAYNEQFF. For the CDR3, the DNA is TGCGCCAGCAGCCAGGGACAGGGGGCCTACAATGAGCAGTTCTTC.

This sequence joins TRBV7-6 and TRBJ2-1; D is possibly TRBD2 (5 bases). CDR1 is SGHVS and CDR2 is FNYEAQ in the germline V gene. Trimming stripped 4 bases from V and 4 bases from J, with 14 bases between. The CDR3 contains 15 residues. CDR3 coding DNA: TGTGCCAGCAGCTCGCCGAGGGCTCAGTACAATGAGCAGTTCTTC. This gives the protein CASSSPRAQYNEQFF.

The rearrangement joins TRBV9 to TRBJ2-3; the match to TRBD2 covers 10 bases. The germline gives CDR1 SGDLS, CDR2 YYNGEE. V shed 6 bases and J 3 bases; nucleotides not matched to a gene: 7. CDR3 size: 15 residues. For the CDR3, the DNA is TGTGCCAGCACCCCCAGCGGGAGGGCGACAGATACGCAGTATTTT. Translated, it gives CASTPSGRATDTQYF.

V is TRBV28 and J is TRBJ2-5, with TRBD1 as a possible D gene (6 bases). The CDR3 runs 16 residues. Deletions cut 5 bases from V and 4 bases from J, with 20 bases between. Looked up from germline, CDR1 is MDHEN and CDR2 is SYDVKM. The CDR3 DNA follows: TGTGCCAGCAGTCCCAACTCCGGGACATTAGGAGAGACCCAGTACTTC. It codes for CASSPNSGTLGETQYF.

This chain connects TRBV7-3 to TRBJ2-2, with no clear D. The CDR3 is 12 residues long. Deletions cut 3 bases from V and 5 bases from J, with 4 bases between. Germline CDR1 SGHTA, CDR2 FQGTGA. The CDR3 nucleotides read TGTGCCAGCAGCTTTCAAACCGGGGAGCTGTTTTTT. As protein: CASSFQTGELFF.

The gene calls are TRBV19 and TRBJ2-3; TRBD2 matches 9 bases. The germline CDR1 and CDR2 sequences are LNHDA and SQIVND (reference sequence). The CDR3 is made up of 16 amino acids. J gave up 2 bases and V 1 base, and 4 bases lay outside the gene matches. DNA of the CDR3: TGTGCCAGTAGTATAGCCAGCGGGGGGTTCACAGATACGCAGTATTTT. Its protein product is CASSIASGGFTDTQYF. The whole variable domain, remainder taken from reference TRBV19 and TRBJ2-3, is DGGITQSPKYLFRKEGQNVTLSCEQNLNHDAMYWYRQDPGQGLRLIYYSQIVNDFQKGDIAEGYSVSREKKESFPLTVTSAQKNPTAFYLCASSIASGGFTDTQYFGPGTRLTVL.

The rearrangement links TRBV29-1 to TRBJ2-7, with a tentative D call TRBD1 (7 bases). This CDR3 spans 13 amino acids. V shed 6 bases and J shed 2 bases, with 14 bases lying between them. The germline V gene has CDR1 SQVTM and CDR2 ANQGSEA. The CDR3 sequence: CSVRQGGTYEQYF. The DNA of the CDR3 is TGCAGCGTCCGACAGGGAGGAACCTACGAGCAGTACTTC.

This clone appeared a single time. V usage is TRBV7-2 and J usage is TRBJ1-2, with D perhaps matching TRBD1 (5 bases). The CDR3 covers 16 residues. Germline CDR1 reads SGHTA; CDR2 reads FQGNSA. The V end was cut by 5 bases, the J end by 0 bases, with 16 bases between. The CDR3 region is CASSPSLTVTNYGYTF. The CDR3 nucleotides are TGTGCCAGCAGCCCCTCCCTGACAGTTACTAACTATGGCTACACCTTC.

This CDR3 reads CASSSGVNEQYF. CDR3 nucleotides: TGTGCCAGCAGCTCAGGAGTAAACGAGCAGTACTTC. The genes are TRBV5-5 and TRBJ2-7; the D is unclear. The V end was cut by 3 bases, the J end by 5 bases, with 9 bases between. Germline CDR1 reads SGHKS; CDR2 reads YYEKEE (reference sequence). CDR3 length equals 12 residues.

The chain employs TRBV6-2 or TRBV6-3 and TRBJ2-3; 10 nucleotides line up with TRBD1. This CDR3 comprises 14 residues. Per germline, CDR1 MNHEY and CDR2 SVGEGT. The ends lost 2 bases at V and 6 bases at J; junction bases unmatched: 2. The CDR3: CASSYRTGGDTQYF. The CDR3, as DNA: TGTGCCAGCAGTTACCGGACAGGGGGGGATACGCAGTATTTT.

The chain couples TRBV7-2 to TRBJ1-1; 7 bases are shared with TRBD1. J gave up 1 base and V 3 bases, and 5 bases lay outside the gene matches. CDR3 length equals 15 residues. Germline loops: CDR1 SGHTA, CDR2 FQGNSA. The CDR3 DNA is TGTGCCAGCAGCTTCCTACAGGGGCGGAACACTGAAGCTTTCTTT. Its translation: CASSFLQGRNTEAFF.

This sequence joins TRBV5-1 and TRBJ1-1, with 7 bases matching TRBD1. The junction had 6 bases not matched to a gene; V was cut back by 0 bases and J by 4 bases. Germline V gene data show CDR1 as SGHRS and CDR2 as YFSETQ. This CDR3 comprises 15 residues. The CDR3 DNA is TGCGCCAGCAGCTTGGCCTTAGGGGGCGGCACTGAAGCTTTCTTT. It codes for CASSLALGGGTEAFF.

This rearrangement joins TRBV7-9 to TRBJ1-3; the match to TRBD1 covers 10 bases. Per the germline V gene, CDR1 is SEHNR and CDR2 is FQNEAQ (reference sequence). V was clipped by 5 bases and J by 2 bases; unmatched bases: 6. The CDR3 spans 16 residues. The CDR3 here is CASSRGQGIAGNTIYF. CDR3 nucleotides: TGTGCCAGCAGCCGGGGACAGGGGATTGCTGGAAACACCATATATTTT.

This clone came up many times. The chain recombines TRBV11-3 with TRBJ2-7; 10 bases are a match to TRBD1. With 5 bases clipped from V and 5 bases from J, the junction kept 12 bases outside the gene matches. There are 16 residues in the CDR3. CDR1 is SGHNT, CDR2 YENEEA, per germline. CDR3 sequence reads: CASSGADRGGRNEQYF. DNA for the CDR3: TGTGCCAGCAGCGGAGCGGACAGGGGGGGACGGAACGAGCAGTACTTC.

The V call is TRBV9, the J call TRBJ2-2, with TRBD2 identical over 8 bases. The CDR3 contains 15 residues. V shed 3 bases, J shed 4 bases, and the junction held 5 bases outside the gene matches. CDR1 and CDR2 from the germline V gene are SGDLS and YYNGEE. Here the CDR3 DNA reads TGTGCCAGCAGCGAGCGGGAGTCCAGCACCGGGGAGCTGTTTTTT. Its translation: CASSERESSTGELFF.

The chain has TRBV11-1 and TRBJ2-7, with D tentatively TRBD1 (5 bases). Germline lookup yields CDR1 SGHAT and CDR2 FQDESV (reference sequence). Trimming removed 6 bases from V and 1 base from J, with 16 bases in between. The CDR3 loop spans 15 amino acids. CDR3 in amino acids: CASSRQGRSSYEQYF. In nucleotides, the CDR3 is TGTGCCAGCAGTCGCCAGGGAAGGAGTTCCTACGAGCAGTACTTC.